The text below deals with one TCR beta chain. Profiled with immunoSEQ multiplex PCR; TCRdb holds only in-frame clones, not every one. The sample includes 130,000 to 150,000 clones, more than 75% seen only once; the top ten take 10% to 15%. The sample originates from a study of blood T cell repertoires in COVID-19. The CDR3 has 15 residues. Looked up from germline, CDR1 is SEHNR and CDR2 is FQNEAQ (reference sequence). Between the trimmed V and J ends, which lost 3 bases and 7 bases, there was a span of 16 bases. The chain links TRBV7-9 to TRBJ1-5; possibly TRBD1 for D (6 bases). This sequence originates from a man aged 60 to 69 with active or convalescent COVID-19. Material: peripheral blood. The CDR3 region has the DNA TGTGCCAGCAGCTTTTCCGGGGGGCAGGAACAGCCCCAGCATTTT. It translates to CASSFSGGQEQPQHF.